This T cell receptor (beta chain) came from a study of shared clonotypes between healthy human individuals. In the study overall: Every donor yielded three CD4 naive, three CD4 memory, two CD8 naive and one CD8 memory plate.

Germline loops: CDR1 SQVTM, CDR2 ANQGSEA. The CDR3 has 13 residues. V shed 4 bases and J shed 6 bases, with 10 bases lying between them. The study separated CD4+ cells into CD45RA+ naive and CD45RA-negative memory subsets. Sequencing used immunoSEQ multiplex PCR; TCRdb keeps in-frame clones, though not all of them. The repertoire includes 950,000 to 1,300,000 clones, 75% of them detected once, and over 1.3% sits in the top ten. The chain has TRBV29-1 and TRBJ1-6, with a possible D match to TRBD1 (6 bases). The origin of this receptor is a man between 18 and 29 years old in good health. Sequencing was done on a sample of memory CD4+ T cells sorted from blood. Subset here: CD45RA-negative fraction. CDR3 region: CSVAQGSNSPLHF. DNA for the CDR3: TGCAGCGTTGCACAGGGATCTAATTCACCCCTCCACTTT. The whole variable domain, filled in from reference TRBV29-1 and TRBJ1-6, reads SAVISQKPSRDICQRGTSLTIQCQVDSQVTMMFWYRQQPGQSLTLIATANQGSEATYESGFVIDKFPISRPNLTFSTLTVSNMSPEDSSIYLCSVAQGSNSPLHFGNGTRLTVT.